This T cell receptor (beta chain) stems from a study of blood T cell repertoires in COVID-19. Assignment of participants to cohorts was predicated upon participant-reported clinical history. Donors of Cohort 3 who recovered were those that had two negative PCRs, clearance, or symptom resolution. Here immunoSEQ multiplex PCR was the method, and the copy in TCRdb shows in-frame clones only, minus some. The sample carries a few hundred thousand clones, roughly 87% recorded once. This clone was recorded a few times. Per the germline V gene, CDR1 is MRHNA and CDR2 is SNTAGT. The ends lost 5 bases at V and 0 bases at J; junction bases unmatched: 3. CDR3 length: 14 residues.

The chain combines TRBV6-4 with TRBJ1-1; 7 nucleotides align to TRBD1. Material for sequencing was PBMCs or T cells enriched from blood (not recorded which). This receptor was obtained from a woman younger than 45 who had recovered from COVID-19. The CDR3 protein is CASSRQGLNTEAFF. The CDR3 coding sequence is TGTGCCAGCAGTAGACAGGGCCTGAACACTGAAGCTTTCTTT.